This TCR beta chain stems from a study of T cells in Graves' hyperthyroidism and ophthalmopathy. Overall study findings and caveats: Most thyroid clonotypes that were expanded above 0.001 also turned up in blood.

CDR3 size: 16 residues. Per germline, CDR1 DFQATT and CDR2 SNEGSKA (reference sequence). V shed 6 bases, J shed 4 bases, and the junction held 15 bases outside the gene matches. Researchers took RNA transcripts and amplified the TCR beta CDR3 regions from them. HTBI primers were employed in a first-round RT-PCR of the TCR CDR3. TCRdb called the multiplex PCR reads again in MiXCR, with one record for every CDR3 protein. The sample includes roughly 250,000 distinct CDR3 sequences, about 16% of them seen just once. This clonotype was recorded at least ten times. Antigen unknown. The source is a woman between 18 and 30 years old with Graves' ophthalmopathy. The chain has TRBV20-1 and TRBJ2-1, with 7 bases identical to TRBD2. Material for sequencing was blood. CDR3 nucleotides: TGCAGTGCCCCAACCCCCCGGACTAGTCGGTACAATGAGCAGTTCTTC. Amino acid sequence: CSAPTPRTSRYNEQFF.